Listed below are T cell receptor beta chains from one sample, sequenced in a study of CD8 T cells in ankylosing spondylitis. MiXCR was run by TCRdb on the 5' RACE reads, yielding one entry per CDR3 protein. The sample contains 220,000 or so distinct CDR3 sequences, approximately 10% of which appear only once. The sequenced sample was blood, either unsorted or a sorted T cell fraction (not recorded which). The receptors derive from a male donor with ankylosing spondylitis or in good health (not recorded which). CDR3s include the opening cysteine and the closing phenylalanine or tryptophan. The D gene is left open where the match is weak. Size is stated as once, few, many, or a class for an expanded clone.

d_call: NA; cdr3_length: 15; clone_size: many; v_call: TRBV5-1; j_call: TRBJ1-2; cdr3_nt: TGCGCCAGCAGCCCCTCAGGGATCTATGCTCATGGCTACACCTTC; cdr3_aa: CASSPSGIYAHGYTF
d_call: TRBD2; cdr3_length: 21; clone_size: few; v_call: TRBV6-2/TRBV6-3; j_call: TRBJ2-1; cdr3_nt: TGTGCCAGCAGTCTTGTGATAGCGGGGCCATATTACTCATCCTCCTACAATGAGCAGTTCTTC; cdr3_aa: CASSLVIAGPYYSSSYNEQFF
d_call: TRBD1; cdr3_length: 12; clone_size: many; v_call: TRBV15; j_call: TRBJ2-7; cdr3_nt: TGTGCCACCCGGGACAGGGCCTACGAGCAGTACTTC; cdr3_aa: CATRDRAYEQYF
d_call: TRBD2; cdr3_length: 15; clone_size: few; v_call: TRBV24-1; j_call: TRBJ2-7; cdr3_nt: TGTGCCACCAGTGATAACCTCGGGGGGACGTACGAGCAGTACTTC; cdr3_aa: CATSDNLGGTYEQYF
d_call: NA; cdr3_length: 14; clone_size: many; v_call: TRBV5-1; j_call: TRBJ2-2; cdr3_nt: TGCGCCAGCAGCCCTTCCACAGCGACCGGGGAGCTGTTTTTT; cdr3_aa: CASSPSTATGELFF
d_call: TRBD1; cdr3_length: 16; clone_size: few; v_call: TRBV5-1; j_call: TRBJ2-5; cdr3_nt: TGCGCCAGCAGCGACCCCGGGACAGGGGGCTTAGAGACCCAGTACTTC; cdr3_aa: CASSDPGTGGLETQYF
d_call: NA; cdr3_length: 14; clone_size: many; v_call: TRBV9; j_call: TRBJ2-2; cdr3_nt: TGTGCCAGCAGCGCCGACAGGAACACCGGGGAGCTGTTTTTT; cdr3_aa: CASSADRNTGELFF
d_call: NA; cdr3_length: 18; clone_size: many; v_call: TRBV24-1; j_call: TRBJ2-7; cdr3_nt: TGTGCCACCAGTGAATTAACTGGAGGACAGCGCCTAATGAACGAGCAGTACTTC; cdr3_aa: CATSELTGGQRLMNEQYF
d_call: NA; cdr3_length: 12; clone_size: once; v_call: TRBV29-1; j_call: TRBJ1-1; cdr3_nt: TGCAGCGCTGCGACAGAGAGCACTGAAGCTTTCTTT; cdr3_aa: CSAATESTEAFF
d_call: NA; cdr3_length: 15; clone_size: few; v_call: TRBV7-2; j_call: TRBJ2-3; cdr3_nt: TGTGCCAGCAGGGGGGTGTGGGCTAGCACAGATACGCAGTATTTT; cdr3_aa: CASRGVWASTDTQYF
d_call: NA; cdr3_length: 14; clone_size: many; v_call: TRBV12-3/TRBV12-4; j_call: TRBJ1-6; cdr3_nt: TGTGCCAGCAGGGAGGGGGTCGGTAATTCACCCCTCCACTTT; cdr3_aa: CASREGVGNSPLHF
d_call: NA; cdr3_length: 17; clone_size: many; v_call: TRBV20-1; j_call: TRBJ2-5; cdr3_nt: TGCAGTGCTAGAGATAGAGCAGGCGGGGCAGAGTGGGAGACCCAGTACTTC; cdr3_aa: CSARDRAGGAEWETQYF
d_call: NA; cdr3_length: 13; clone_size: few; v_call: TRBV18; j_call: TRBJ2-7; cdr3_nt: TGTGCCAGCTCACCACCGCAAGGGTACGAGCAGTACTTC; cdr3_aa: CASSPPQGYEQYF